Shown below are 27 T cell receptor beta chains from a single sample sequenced in a study of blood T cell repertoires in COVID-19. Repertoires were generated with immunoSEQ multiplex PCR, while TCRdb's copy carries only in-frame clones and drops some. The sample holds 160,000 or so clones; approximately 80% are singletons and the top ten take roughly 13%. What was sequenced was peripheral blood. These receptors all come from a man aged 65 to 85 who had recovered from COVID-19.

The CDR3 DNA follows: TGTGCCAGCAGCCAAGATACGACTAGCGGGAGACAAGAGACCCAGTACTTC. Protein: CASSQDTTSGRQETQYF. The genes are TRBV14 and TRBJ2-5, with 12 bases lining up with TRBD2. V dropped 0 bases and J dropped 2; count of bases not matched to a gene: 4. The CDR3 is 17 amino acids. The germline V gene has CDR1 SGHDN and CDR2 FVKESK.

This chain uses TRBV28 with TRBJ1-5, with 8 bases lining up with TRBD1. CDR1 and CDR2 (germline): MDHEN, SYDVKM. This CDR3 spans 15 amino acids. Trimming removed 6 bases from V and 1 base from J; junction bases left unmatched: 5. CDR3 loop: CASRATGVSNQPQHF. The DNA for the CDR3 is TGTGCCAGCAGAGCGACAGGGGTGAGCAATCAGCCCCAGCATTTT.

The gene calls are TRBV9 and TRBJ2-3; 8 nucleotides match TRBD2. The CDR3 has 16 amino acids. Germline assignment: CDR1 SGDLS and CDR2 YYNGEE. The junction had 7 bases not matched to a gene; V was cut back by 0 bases and J by 4 bases. The DNA for the CDR3 is TGTGCCAGCAGCGTAGAGGCGGGAGGAGGGGCAGATACGCAGTATTTT. It specifies CASSVEAGGGADTQYF.

V usage is TRBV18 and J usage is TRBJ1-2; 7 bases match TRBD1. The CDR3 is 14 residues long. The germline gives CDR1 KGHSH, CDR2 LQKENI. The V and J ends lost 3 bases and 0 bases, in that order; junction bases with no gene match: 1. CDR3 in DNA: TGTGCCAGCTCACCGGGACAGACTAACTATGGCTACACCTTC. As protein: CASSPGQTNYGYTF.

This clone showed up just a few times. The V and J genes are TRBV7-2 and TRBJ2-3; tentatively, D is TRBD2 (6 bases). This CDR3 spans 16 amino acids. V lost 1 base to trimming and J lost 0 bases, with 11 bases between them. From germline, CDR1 is SGHTA and CDR2 FQGNSA. The CDR3 protein is CASSLGYSGSTDTQYF. The CDR3 DNA sequence: TGTGCCAGCAGCTTAGGGTACAGCGGGAGCACAGATACGCAGTATTTT. Based on the CDR3 plus reference TRBV7-2 and TRBJ2-3, the full variable domain is GAGVSQSPSNKVTEKGKDVELRCDPISGHTALYWYRQSLGQGLEFLIYFQGNSAPDKSGLPSDRFSAERTGGSVSTLTIQRTQQEDSAVYLCASSLGYSGSTDTQYFGPGTRLTVL.

V gene TRBV19 combines with J gene TRBJ1-1; perhaps TRBD1 as D (6 bases). The CDR3 has 15 residues. The V end was cut by 5 bases, the J end by 0 bases, with 13 bases between. Germline CDR1 and CDR2: LNHDA and SQIVND (reference sequence). CDR3 DNA: TGTGCCAGTAGTGTAAGACAGGAGGTGAACACTGAAGCTTTCTTT. It encodes CASSVRQEVNTEAFF.

This clone is a singleton in its sample. V and J are TRBV30 and TRBJ2-2, with D perhaps TRBD1 (6 bases). The CDR3 is made up of 14 amino acids. CDR1 is GTSNPN, CDR2 SVGIG, per germline (reference sequence). Trimming took 0 bases from V and 4 from J, leaving 9 bases between them. This CDR3 is CAWSVTGLTGELFF. DNA of the CDR3: TGTGCCTGGAGTGTAACAGGGCTCACCGGGGAGCTGTTTTTT. Full variable domain (missing parts from reference TRBV30 and TRBJ2-2): SQTIHQWPATLVQPVGSPLSLECTVEGTSNPNLYWYRQAAGRGLQLLFYSVGIGQISSEVPQNLSASRPQDRQFILSSKKLLLSDSGFYLCAWSVTGLTGELFFGEGSRLTVL.

The chain couples TRBV10-2 to TRBJ1-2, with 8 bases lining up with TRBD1. Germline V CDR1 and CDR2: WSHSY, SAAADI. The CDR3 sequence is 13 residues long. Trimming removed 6 bases from V and 2 bases from J; junction bases left unmatched: 2. The CDR3 sequence: CASRDRVNYGYTF. The CDR3 region has the DNA TGCGCCAGCAGGGACAGGGTAAACTATGGCTACACCTTC.

This chain joins TRBV7-8 and TRBJ1-1; perhaps TRBD1 as D (6 bases). CDR1 and CDR2 (germline): SGHVS, FQNEAQ. This CDR3 region has 14 residues. Trimming removed 0 bases from V and 6 bases from J, with 11 bases in between. The CDR3 nucleotides are TGTGCCAGCAGCTTAGCGGGACACGACGCTGAAGCTTTCTTT. It encodes CASSLAGHDAEAFF.

The chain carries TRBV6-5 and TRBJ1-2; D is unresolved. Germline CDR1 is MNHEY and CDR2 is SVGAGI. V dropped 0 bases and J dropped 0 bases, with 11 bases sitting between them. There are 16 residues in the CDR3. CDR3 protein: CASSYSAGLANYGYTF. The CDR3 DNA follows: TGTGCCAGCAGTTACTCGGCGGGGTTGGCTAACTATGGCTACACCTTC.

This sequence joins TRBV5-4 and TRBJ2-1; tentatively, D is TRBD1 (5 bases). CDR1 SGHNT and CDR2 YYREEE come from the germline V gene (reference sequence). V was pared by 0 bases and J by 7 bases, with 11 bases between. This CDR3 spans 14 amino acids. CDR3 loop: CASSLGKGQNEQFF. The CDR3 nucleotides read TGTGCCAGCAGCTTGGGAAAGGGGCAGAATGAGCAGTTCTTC.

The gene calls are TRBV5-6 and TRBJ1-1; a weak D match, TRBD1 (6 bases). This CDR3 contains 15 residues. V was trimmed by 5 bases and J by 0 bases, leaving 14 bases between them. The germline CDR1 and CDR2 sequences are SGHDT and YYEEEE. CDR3 in amino acids: CASRLTGYLNTEAFF. The CDR3 DNA follows: TGTGCCAGCAGACTTACAGGGTACTTGAACACTGAAGCTTTCTTT. The complete variable domain, with remaining parts taken from reference TRBV5-6 and TRBJ1-1, reads DAGVTQSPTHLIKTRGQQVTLRCSPKSGHDTVSWYQQALGQGPQFIFQYYEEEERQRGNFPDRFSGHQFPNYSSELNVNALLLGDSALYLCASRLTGYLNTEAFFGQGTRLTVV.

This chain links TRBV28 with TRBJ1-6; 10 bases are a match to TRBD1. Germline CDR1 reads MDHEN; CDR2 reads SYDVKM. V lost 4 bases to trimming and J lost 10 bases; unmatched junction nucleotides: 4. The CDR3 is 14 amino acids. The CDR3 DNA reads as TGTGCCAGCAGTTCGGGACAGGGGTGGTCACCCCTCCACTTT. Encoded protein: CASSSGQGWSPLHF.

This chain links TRBV12-5 with TRBJ2-3; TRBD2 matches 7 bases. The CDR3 is made up of 16 amino acids. Germline trimming cut 7 bases from V and 2 bases from J; bases unmatched to any gene: 12. The germline gives CDR1 LGHNT, CDR2 FRNRAP. CDR3 sequence reads: CASAPPRLADTDTQYF. CDR3 bases: TGTGCTAGTGCCCCACCCCGACTAGCCGACACAGATACGCAGTATTTT. Using reference TRBV12-5 and TRBJ2-3 for the parts outside the CDR3, the full variable domain is DARVTQTPRHKVTEMGQEVTMRCQPILGHNTVFWYRQTMMQGLELLAYFRNRAPLDDSGMPKDRFSAEMPDATLATLKIQPSEPRDSAVYFCASAPPRLADTDTQYFGPGTRLTVL.

This clone showed up just a few times. J is TRBJ2-7 and V is TRBV5-8; D is unresolved. Trimming took 1 base from V and 6 from J, leaving 5 bases between them. Germline V lookup: CDR1 SGHTS, CDR2 YDEGEE. There are 11 residues in the CDR3. CDR3: CASSLRVEQYF. CDR3 sequence (DNA): TGTGCCAGCAGCTTGCGGGTCGAGCAGTACTTC. The full variable domain, with the rest looked up from reference TRBV5-8 and TRBJ2-7, is EAGVTQSPTHLIKTRGQQATLRCSPISGHTSVYWYQQALGLGLQFLLWYDEGEERNRGNFPPRFSGRQFPNYSSELNVNALELEDSALYLCASSLRVEQYFGPGTRLTVT.

This chain joins TRBV10-1 and TRBJ2-1; TRBD1 aligns across 10 bases. After removal of 8 bases from V and 7 bases from J, the junction contained 11 bases not matched to a gene. The CDR3 spans 15 residues. CDR1 and CDR2 from the germline V gene are WNHNN and SYGVQD (reference sequence). The CDR3 bases are TGCGCCAGCTCCGCCGGACAGGGGGTGAGGAATGAGCAGTTCTTC. Translation gives CASSAGQGVRNEQFF.

The chain combines TRBV2 with TRBJ2-7, with D tentatively TRBD2 (6 bases). Germline-derived CDR1 and CDR2 are SNHLY and FYNNEI. This CDR3 is built from 18 residues. The ends were cut back, 6 bases at V and 7 bases at J, with 31 bases in the middle. CDR3 coding DNA: TGTGCCAGCAGCGAGGTCGCTACTAGGCGGCAACCCGCGGGGGAGCAGTACTTC. This translates into CASSEVATRRQPAGEQYF. The full variable domain, rest sourced from reference TRBV2 and TRBJ2-7, is EPEVTQTPSHQVTQMGQEVILRCVPISNHLYFYWYRQILGQKVEFLVSFYNNEISEKSEIFDDQFSVERPDGSNFTLKIRSTKLEDSAMYFCASSEVATRRQPAGEQYFGPGTRLTVT.

J is TRBJ2-1 and V is TRBV6-5; 10 bases match TRBD2. The germline V gene encodes CDR1 MNHEY and CDR2 SVGAGI. The CDR3 has 15 amino acids. The V segment lost 3 bases and the J segment 7 bases; nucleotides outside the gene matches: 6. CDR3 sequence: CASSYRVAGGNEQFF. DNA of the CDR3: TGTGCCAGCAGTTATAGAGTAGCGGGAGGTAATGAGCAGTTCTTC.

V gene TRBV27 combines with J gene TRBJ1-2, with 9 bases fitting TRBD1. V dropped 3 bases and J dropped 2; count of bases not matched to a gene: 7. CDR1 and CDR2 (germline): MNHEY, SMNVEV (reference sequence). This CDR3 spans 16 amino acids. The CDR3 region has the DNA TGTGCCAGCAGTTTCTTTGCTGGACAGGGGAACTATGGCTACACCTTC. Translation gives CASSFFAGQGNYGYTF.

This chain joins TRBV24-1 and TRBJ1-5; D is unclear. Trimming pared 5 bases from V and 3 bases from J, leaving 7 bases between. CDR1 is KGHDR, CDR2 SFDVKD, per germline. CDR3 length equals 13 residues. The CDR3 DNA follows: TGTGCCACCAGTGTACGAGACAATCAGCCCCAGCATTTT. This encodes CATSVRDNQPQHF.

The rearrangement links TRBV7-2 to TRBJ1-2, with D uncertain. CDR1 and CDR2 from the germline V gene are SGHTA and FQGNSA. The CDR3 length is 15 residues. Trimming pared 4 bases from V and 8 bases from J, leaving 20 bases between. The CDR3 sequence: CASSYAGQTSGGYTF. The CDR3 DNA reads TGTGCCAGCAGCTACGCCGGGCAAACATCGGGAGGCTACACCTTC.

This clone was counted a single time. The chain carries TRBV7-2 and TRBJ2-7, with 8 positions matching TRBD2. The CDR3 loop spans 14 amino acids. The germline V gene has CDR1 SGHTA and CDR2 FQGNSA. V trimming: 5 bases; J trimming: 2 bases; junction bases outside the gene matches: 5. In DNA form, the CDR3 reads TGTGCCAGCAGCAGGCCTAGCGGGCCCTACGAGCAGTACTTC. Protein product: CASSRPSGPYEQYF.

V gene TRBV6-5 combines with J gene TRBJ2-1; 8 positions match TRBD2. The CDR3 is made up of 15 amino acids. In germline, CDR1 is MNHEY, CDR2 SVGAGI. The ends lost 5 bases at V and 8 bases at J; junction bases unmatched: 11. CDR3 sequence: CASSPEREKNDEQFF. CDR3 nucleotides: TGTGCCAGCAGTCCTGAGCGGGAGAAAAACGATGAGCAGTTCTTC.

This chain connects TRBV15 to TRBJ2-1, with 9 bases matching TRBD2. Germline CDR1 reads LNHNV; CDR2 reads YYDKDF (reference sequence). The CDR3 is made up of 17 amino acids. Trimming at V came to 3 bases and at J to 8 bases, leaving 14 bases not matched to a gene. CDR3 sequence reads: CATSRDDYSGSWYEQFF. CDR3 DNA: TGTGCCACCAGCAGGGATGACTATAGCGGGAGTTGGTATGAGCAGTTCTTC.

This clone has only one observation. V is TRBV5-4 and J is TRBJ2-6; 12 positions agree with TRBD2. In germline, CDR1 is SGHNT, CDR2 YYREEE (reference sequence). There are 18 residues in the CDR3. The junction had 4 bases not matched to a gene; V was cut back by 3 bases and J by 0 bases. CDR3 sequence: CASSSATSGSSGANVLTF. As DNA, the CDR3 is TGTGCCAGCAGCTCAGCGACTAGCGGGAGCTCTGGGGCCAACGTCCTGACTTTC.

The gene calls are TRBV29-1 and TRBJ2-1; 7 bases are a match to TRBD1. The CDR3 runs 12 residues. With V trimmed by 6 bases and J by 9 bases, 8 bases remained unmatched. Germline-derived CDR1 and CDR2 are SQVTM and ANQGSEA. CDR3 sequence reads: CSVDDRVSEQFF. In nucleotides, the CDR3 is TGCAGCGTCGATGACAGGGTCTCTGAGCAGTTCTTC.

CDR3 sequence reads: CASRRNRLNTEAFF. In nucleotides, the CDR3 is TGTGCCAGTCGTCGGAACAGGCTGAACACTGAAGCTTTCTTT. This chain joins TRBV19 and TRBJ1-1; possible D gene TRBD1, 5 bases. The CDR3 has 14 residues. V dropped 8 bases and J dropped 0 bases, with 13 bases sitting between them. The V gene's germline CDR1 is LNHDA and CDR2 SQIVND (reference sequence).